This T cell receptor beta chain was sequenced in a study of blood T cell repertoires in COVID-19. Looking at the study overall: The origin of the acute and convalescent COVID-19 samples was the United States, Italy and Spain.

This clone was seen a few times. Clones were sequenced by immunoSEQ multiplex PCR, and TCRdb holds only the in-frame ones, with some missing. The sample contains about 250,000 clones, about 83% of which appear only once. Material: PBMCs or T cells enriched from blood (not recorded which). The clonotype comes from a woman aged 35 to 49 who had been exposed to COVID-19.

DNA of the CDR3: TGTGCCAGCAGTCCCCAGGACAGGGGGCGCGAAAAACTGTTTTTT. Translation gives CASSPQDRGREKLFF. The genes are TRBV6-2 or TRBV6-3 and TRBJ1-4; 11 bases align to TRBD1. Trimming took 5 bases from V and 8 from J; bases not matched to a gene: 7. CDR3 length equals 15 residues. Germline CDR1 reads MNHEY; CDR2 reads SVGEGT.